A selection of T cell receptor beta chains follows, all from one sample in a study of naive and memory T cell subsets. MiXCR, applied by TCRdb to the UMI-ligation and nested PCR reads, yields one record per CDR3 protein. This table holds some 150,000 distinct CDR3 sequences, 17% found once. The specimen was naive CD4+ T cells from blood. All receptors come from a human donor in good health. Both conserved end residues are part of each CDR3. D genes are given only for firm matches. Expanded clones are given a class, and other clones once, few, many or no size at all.

v_call: TRBV10-3; j_call: TRBJ1-1; clone_size: -; d_call: TRBD1; cdr3_nt: TGTGCCATACACCCGGACAGGGGGTTTGAAGCTTTCTTT; cdr3_aa: CAIHPDRGFEAFF
v_call: TRBV20-1; j_call: TRBJ1-2; clone_size: -; d_call: -; cdr3_nt: TGCAGTGCTAGAATTACAGGGAACTATGGCTACACCTTC; cdr3_aa: CSARITGNYGYTF
v_call: TRBV20-1; j_call: TRBJ2-7; clone_size: few; d_call: TRBD1; cdr3_nt: TGCAGTGCTAGCCGCGACAGGGGTTACGAGCAGTACTTC; cdr3_aa: CSASRDRGYEQYF
v_call: TRBV20-1; j_call: TRBJ1-6; clone_size: few; d_call: TRBD1; cdr3_nt: TGCAGTGCCGTCCCTGGACAGGGGATGTATTCACCCCTCCACTTT; cdr3_aa: CSAVPGQGMYSPLHF
v_call: TRBV7-3; j_call: TRBJ1-6; clone_size: -; d_call: -; cdr3_nt: TGTGCCAGCAGCTTCTCCGGCAATTCACCCCTCCACTTT; cdr3_aa: CASSFSGNSPLHF
v_call: TRBV29-1; j_call: TRBJ2-5; clone_size: few; d_call: -; cdr3_nt: TGCAGCGTTGAAGATCCCGGCTGGCGCCAAGAGACCCAGTACTTC; cdr3_aa: CSVEDPGWRQETQYF
v_call: TRBV9; j_call: TRBJ2-2; clone_size: many; d_call: -; cdr3_nt: TGTGCCAGCAGCGTAGGGCCAAACACCGGGGAGCTGTTTTTT; cdr3_aa: CASSVGPNTGELFF
v_call: TRBV3-1; j_call: TRBJ2-2; clone_size: many; d_call: -; cdr3_nt: TGTGCCAGCAGCCAAAGTTTGTTCGGGGGCACCGGGGAGCTGTTTTTT; cdr3_aa: CASSQSLFGGTGELFF
v_call: TRBV5-1; j_call: TRBJ1-4; clone_size: -; d_call: TRBD1; cdr3_nt: TGCGCCAGCAGCCCTTCGGGACAGGGTAATGAAAAACTGTTTTTT; cdr3_aa: CASSPSGQGNEKLFF
v_call: TRBV27; j_call: TRBJ2-7; clone_size: many; d_call: -; cdr3_nt: TGTGCCAGCAGTCTGGTTGGGAACTACGAGCAGTACTTC; cdr3_aa: CASSLVGNYEQYF
v_call: TRBV29-1; j_call: TRBJ2-5; clone_size: -; d_call: -; cdr3_nt: TGCAGCGTGCCTCTGGCCGAGACCCAGTACTTC; cdr3_aa: CSVPLAETQYF
v_call: TRBV5-1; j_call: TRBJ2-3; clone_size: -; d_call: -; cdr3_nt: TGCGCCACCGCGCGGAACACAGATACGCAGTATTTT; cdr3_aa: CATARNTDTQYF
v_call: TRBV5-1; j_call: TRBJ1-5; clone_size: -; d_call: -; cdr3_nt: TGCGCCAGCAGCGCGGATGTTGGGGGGAATCAGCCCCAGCATTTT; cdr3_aa: CASSADVGGNQPQHF
v_call: TRBV30; j_call: TRBJ2-3; clone_size: few; d_call: TRBD2; cdr3_nt: TGTGCCTGGACAACTAGCGGGAGCACAGATACGCAGTATTTT; cdr3_aa: CAWTTSGSTDTQYF
v_call: TRBV2; j_call: TRBJ2-1; clone_size: -; d_call: TRBD2; cdr3_nt: TGTGCCAGCGTGGAGTCGGGGGGAACCTACAATGAGCAGTTCTTC; cdr3_aa: CASVESGGTYNEQFF
v_call: TRBV7-6; j_call: TRBJ1-1; clone_size: few; d_call: TRBD1; cdr3_nt: TGTGCCAGCAGCGGAGGACAGGGGGCAATGAACACTGAAGCTTTCTTT; cdr3_aa: CASSGGQGAMNTEAFF
v_call: TRBV20-1; j_call: TRBJ2-2; clone_size: -; d_call: TRBD2; cdr3_nt: TGCAGTGCCCCCCTAGGGAGGGCCGGGGAGCTGTTTTTT; cdr3_aa: CSAPLGRAGELFF
v_call: TRBV20-1; j_call: TRBJ2-4; clone_size: -; d_call: -; cdr3_nt: TGCAGTGCTAGATCGGTGGGGCGGGCCAAAAACATTCAGTACTTC; cdr3_aa: CSARSVGRAKNIQYF
v_call: TRBV20-1; j_call: TRBJ2-3; clone_size: many; d_call: TRBD2; cdr3_nt: TGCAGTGCTAGCGTTCGGGGCGGGAGGCCGACAGATACGCAGTATTTT; cdr3_aa: CSASVRGGRPTDTQYF
v_call: TRBV30; j_call: TRBJ2-1; clone_size: many; d_call: -; cdr3_nt: TGTGCCTGGAGTGTAAATTGGCGCGAACAGGAGCAGTTCTTC; cdr3_aa: CAWSVNWREQEQFF
v_call: TRBV7-8; j_call: TRBJ1-2; clone_size: -; d_call: -; cdr3_nt: TGTGCCAGCAGCCTTGACAGCGACTATGGCTACACCTTC; cdr3_aa: CASSLDSDYGYTF
v_call: TRBV5-1; j_call: TRBJ2-5; clone_size: few; d_call: -; cdr3_nt: TGCGCCAGCAGCTTGGGGACAGGGAGGGGAGAGACCCAGTACTTC; cdr3_aa: CASSLGTGRGETQYF
v_call: TRBV7-2; j_call: TRBJ2-3; clone_size: once; d_call: -; cdr3_nt: TGTGCCAGCAGCCCGGACTGGGGCACAGATACGCAGTATTTT; cdr3_aa: CASSPDWGTDTQYF
v_call: TRBV3-1; j_call: TRBJ1-1; clone_size: few; d_call: TRBD1; cdr3_nt: TGTGCCAGCAGCCAAAGTGGACAGGGGAGAACTGAAGCTTTCTTT; cdr3_aa: CASSQSGQGRTEAFF
v_call: TRBV29-1; j_call: TRBJ2-3; clone_size: few; d_call: -; cdr3_nt: TGCAGCTCTCGGACCCACACAGATACGCAGTATTTT; cdr3_aa: CSSRTHTDTQYF
v_call: TRBV10-3; j_call: TRBJ1-2; clone_size: few; d_call: -; cdr3_nt: TGTGCCATCAGTGAGGCAGGGTTTGGCTACACCTTC; cdr3_aa: CAISEAGFGYTF
v_call: TRBV7-2; j_call: TRBJ2-7; clone_size: -; d_call: -; cdr3_nt: TGTGCCAGCAGGCAAACAGGGACCTACGAGCAGTACTTC; cdr3_aa: CASRQTGTYEQYF
v_call: TRBV2; j_call: TRBJ2-1; clone_size: few; d_call: -; cdr3_nt: TGTGCCAGCAGTGAAGCGGGCAGGGGTTACTGGAATGAGCAGTTCTTC; cdr3_aa: CASSEAGRGYWNEQFF
v_call: TRBV4-2; j_call: TRBJ2-2; clone_size: -; d_call: TRBD2; cdr3_nt: TGTGCCAGCAGCCAAGTCAGCCTAGCGGGAACCGGGGAGCTGTTTTTT; cdr3_aa: CASSQVSLAGTGELFF
v_call: TRBV2; j_call: TRBJ2-7; clone_size: -; d_call: -; cdr3_nt: TGTGCCAGCCTCCCCAGATGGACCCCCGAGCAGTACTTC; cdr3_aa: CASLPRWTPEQYF
v_call: TRBV12-3/TRBV12-4; j_call: TRBJ2-3; clone_size: -; d_call: TRBD1; cdr3_nt: TGTGCCAGCAGTGCTGACAGGGTTTTCATAGATACGCAGTATTTT; cdr3_aa: CASSADRVFIDTQYF
v_call: TRBV28; j_call: TRBJ2-7; clone_size: many; d_call: -; cdr3_nt: TGTGCCAGCAGTCTAAGCTCCTACGAGCAGTACTTC; cdr3_aa: CASSLSSYEQYF
v_call: TRBV6-5; j_call: TRBJ2-5; clone_size: -; d_call: TRBD2; cdr3_nt: TGTGCCAGCAGGCGACTAGCGGGAGAGGAGACCCAGTACTTC; cdr3_aa: CASRRLAGEETQYF
v_call: TRBV7-2; j_call: TRBJ2-1; clone_size: few; d_call: TRBD2; cdr3_nt: TGTGCCAGCAGCTTAGCAAGCGGGAGTCCCAATGAGCAGTTCTTC; cdr3_aa: CASSLASGSPNEQFF
v_call: TRBV19; j_call: TRBJ2-3; clone_size: few; d_call: -; cdr3_nt: TGTGCCAGTAACCAGGGAGGAGATACGCAGTATTTT; cdr3_aa: CASNQGGDTQYF
v_call: TRBV10-3; j_call: TRBJ1-2; clone_size: few; d_call: -; cdr3_nt: TGTGCCATCAGTGAAGGAGGTCTTGGCTACACCTTC; cdr3_aa: CAISEGGLGYTF
v_call: TRBV29-1; j_call: TRBJ2-1; clone_size: few; d_call: -; cdr3_nt: TGCAGCGTCGCGCCAAGGATACAGTACAATGAGCAGTTCTTC; cdr3_aa: CSVAPRIQYNEQFF
v_call: TRBV2; j_call: TRBJ1-4; clone_size: few; d_call: -; cdr3_nt: TGTGCCGTTCAAGGTGGGCCTAATGAAAAACTGTTTTTT; cdr3_aa: CAVQGGPNEKLFF
v_call: TRBV3-1; j_call: TRBJ2-3; clone_size: many; d_call: TRBD2; cdr3_nt: TGTGCCAGCAGCCAACTCAGACCCCTACTAGCGGGAGGCACAGATACGCAGTATTTT; cdr3_aa: CASSQLRPLLAGGTDTQYF
v_call: TRBV2; j_call: TRBJ1-2; clone_size: few; d_call: -; cdr3_nt: TGTGCCAGCAAAGGGGGAGCTGGCTACACCTTC; cdr3_aa: CASKGGAGYTF